These 27 T cell receptor beta chains were all obtained from the same sample, sequenced in a study of T cells in localized non-small cell lung cancer (dated by TCRdb to the early 2020s). The method behind the library was the immunoSEQ multiplex PCR assay. The table comes from immuneACCESS by way of TCRdb, which keeps in-frame sequences with V and J called. Part of the clones is missing from these tables; in studies checked, under half for an unresolved V gene and the rest for unknown reasons. The sample has about 1,500 clones on record, under 35% of them singletons. About 21% of the sample lies in the top ten. The source was normal lung tissue next to the tumor, collected before any cancer treatment. These receptors were collected from a male donor at least 60 years old with stage I squamous cell lung carcinoma.

A note on this clone: A junction end diverges from the germline sequence, so it may reflect a read error. The chain is built from TRBV6-4 and TRBJ1-1; D is possibly TRBD1 (6 bases). The CDR3 loop spans 11 amino acids. Germline CDR1 is MRHNA and CDR2 is SNTAGT. The CDR3 nucleotides are TGTGCCATCAGTGAGGGGGGCAGAGCTTTCTTT. Its protein is CAISEGGRAFF.

This clone was seen more than once but under ten times. V gene TRBV6-1 combines with J gene TRBJ2-1; the D call may be TRBD1 or TRBD2 (5 bases each). With 1 base removed from V and 4 bases from J, the gap between germline ends came to 11 bases. Germline loops: CDR1 MNHNS, CDR2 SASEGT. The CDR3 runs 15 residues. The CDR3 nucleotides read TGTGCCAGCAGTGAAGGGCTAGAGGGGTACAATGAGCAGTTCTTC. Encoded protein: CASSEGLEGYNEQFF.

This sequence joins TRBV11-3 and TRBJ1-1; weak D call: TRBD1 (5 bases). Germline V gene sequence: CDR1 SGHNT, CDR2 YENEEA. This CDR3 is 16 amino acids long. V was pared by 5 bases and J by 3 bases, with 19 bases between. This CDR3 is CASSRSGGRTDTEAFF. The CDR3 nucleotides are TGTGCCAGCAGCCGAAGCGGGGGAAGAACGGACACTGAAGCTTTCTTT.

J is TRBJ1-5 and V is TRBV11-3; 7 nucleotides line up with TRBD1. This CDR3 is 15 amino acids long. From germline, CDR1 is SGHNT and CDR2 YENEEA. The V segment lost 2 bases and the J segment 1 base; nucleotides outside the gene matches: 2. This CDR3 reads CASSLTGVSNQPQHF. CDR3 DNA sequence: TGTGCCAGCAGCTTAACAGGGGTCAGCAATCAGCCCCAGCATTTT.

This clone was observed a few times. The chain couples TRBV19 to TRBJ2-1; D may be TRBD2 (6 bases). The CDR3 has 14 residues. The ends were cut back, 1 base at V and 6 bases at J, with 10 bases in the middle. CDR1 is LNHDA and CDR2 is SQIVND in the germline V gene (reference sequence). The chain's CDR3 is CASSIAAGTNEQFF. The CDR3 nucleotides read TGTGCCAGTAGTATAGCGGCGGGAACCAATGAGCAGTTCTTC.

The chain joins TRBV30 to TRBJ2-1, with 7 positions matching TRBD1. The CDR3 spans 13 residues. CDR1 and CDR2 (germline): GTSNPN, SVGIG (reference sequence). In nucleotides, the CDR3 is TGTGGTTCCGACAGGGAAAGCTACAATGAGCAGTTCTTC. Its protein product is CGSDRESYNEQFF.

This clone was counted a few times. The chain combines TRBV6-7 with TRBJ2-2, with 7 bases identical to TRBD2. TRBV6-7 counts as an open reading frame of uncertain function. CDR3 length: 15 residues. V lost 8 bases, J lost 0 bases, and 6 bases stayed unmatched. The CDR3 DNA reads TGTGCCAGCCGGGGAGCGGGAACGAACACCGGGGAGCTGTTTTTT. Amino acids: CASRGAGTNTGELFF.

This clone turned up a few times. This chain connects TRBV6-8 to TRBJ1-4; D gene ambiguous. Germline V gene lookup returns CDR1 MNHGY and CDR2 SAAAGT. Deletions cut 5 bases from V and 1 base from J, with 8 bases between. The CDR3 has 14 residues. The CDR3 spells CASSPELTNEKLFF. In DNA form, the CDR3 reads TGTGCCAGCAGTCCAGAGCTAACTAATGAAAAACTGTTTTTT.

This clone was observed a few times. This rearrangement joins TRBV19 to TRBJ2-7, with D unresolved. Germline V gene data show CDR1 as LNHDA and CDR2 as SQIVND (reference sequence). V lost 6 bases and J lost 6, with 21 bases in between. CDR3 size: 15 residues. CDR3 sequence: CASSSSVAIGAEQYF. The CDR3 DNA reads TGTGCCAGTAGCTCATCGGTCGCAATCGGAGCCGAGCAGTACTTC.

This chain links TRBV10-2 with TRBJ2-2, with 11 positions matching TRBD2. The CDR3 totals 16 residues. Trimming took 4 bases from V and 4 from J; bases not matched to a gene: 5. Germline values: CDR1 WSHSY, CDR2 SAAADI. The CDR3 spells CASSARTSGFTGELFF. CDR3 sequence (DNA): TGCGCCAGCAGTGCTAGGACTAGCGGGTTCACCGGGGAGCTGTTTTTT.

V gene TRBV5-1 combines with J gene TRBJ2-6, with TRBD2 matching 11 bases. This CDR3 region has 17 residues. Trimming at V came to 0 bases and at J to 3 bases, leaving 2 bases not matched to a gene. The V gene's germline CDR1 is SGHRS and CDR2 YFSETQ. The CDR3 region is CASSLVLAGGGANVLTF. The CDR3 DNA is TGCGCCAGCAGCTTGGTTCTAGCGGGAGGTGGGGCCAACGTCCTGACTTTC.

The rearrangement links TRBV5-1 to TRBJ2-7, with TRBD2 matching over 11 bases. This CDR3 has 17 residues. Germline assignment: CDR1 SGHRS and CDR2 YFSETQ. The ends lost 3 bases at V and 5 bases at J; junction bases unmatched: 13. The CDR3 loop reads CASSSLGTSGSLNEQYF. In DNA, the CDR3 is TGCGCCAGCAGCTCGCTAGGTACTAGCGGGAGTTTAAACGAGCAGTACTTC.

The V call is TRBV29-1, the J call TRBJ2-3; 7 positions match TRBD2. Germline V gene sequence: CDR1 SQVTM, CDR2 ANQGSEA. After removal of 2 bases from V and 6 bases from J, the junction contained 8 bases not matched to a gene. The CDR3 has 14 amino acids. The CDR3 DNA reads as TGCAGCGTTGAAAGAGGCGGGAGATTGGATACGCAGTATTTT. It codes for CSVERGGRLDTQYF.

This clone rates as medium-sized. V is TRBV6-8 and J is TRBJ1-1, with D hard to call. Trimming pared 0 bases from V and 0 bases from J, leaving 14 bases between. The CDR3 has 17 amino acids. Germline loops: CDR1 MNHGY, CDR2 SAAAGT. The CDR3 reads CASSYSGQSLMNTEAFF. The CDR3 DNA follows: TGTGCCAGCAGTTACTCAGGTCAGAGCCTTATGAACACTGAAGCTTTCTTT.

For this clone: Sequence at one end of the junction differs from germline and may be a read error. The chain links TRBV11-3 to TRBJ2-2; D not certain. The CDR3 runs 14 residues. Per the germline V gene, CDR1 is SGHNT and CDR2 is YENEEA. CDR3 nucleotides: TGTGCTAGCAGCGCCGACACGAACACCGGGGAGCTGTTTTTT. As protein: CASSADTNTGELFF.

The V call is TRBV29-1, the J call TRBJ1-5; maybe TRBD1 (5 bases). This CDR3 is built from 14 residues. Germline values: CDR1 SQVTM, CDR2 ANQGSEA. The V end was cut by 4 bases, the J end by 7 bases, with 17 bases between. CDR3 bases: TGCAGCGTTGGAAATGCGGGGGTTAACCAGCCCCAGCATTTT. Amino acid sequence: CSVGNAGVNQPQHF.

Relative to its sample, this clone is medium-sized (0.01 to 0.1%). This chain links TRBV4-1 with TRBJ2-3, with D unclear. V lost 1 base, J lost 0 bases, and 11 bases lay in between. The germline CDR1 and CDR2 sequences are MGHRA and YSYEKL. This CDR3 is 16 amino acids long. The CDR3 region is CASSQGNAASTDTQYF. CDR3 bases: TGCGCCAGCAGCCAAGGAAATGCGGCTAGCACAGATACGCAGTATTTT.

This clone qualifies as large. This chain links TRBV11-3 with TRBJ2-3; 8 nucleotides align to TRBD2. This CDR3 is 16 amino acids long. Germline loops: CDR1 SGHNT, CDR2 YENEEA. Unmatched junction bases numbered 9, after V lost 4 bases and J lost 3 bases. The CDR3 loop reads CASSSREGGRTDTQYF. The CDR3 DNA sequence: TGTGCCAGCAGCTCCCGGGAGGGCGGGAGAACAGATACGCAGTATTTT.

The rearrangement uses TRBV19 and TRBJ2-3; the D gene is possibly TRBD2 (5 bases). The germline V gene encodes CDR1 LNHDA and CDR2 SQIVND (reference sequence). V lost 3 bases to trimming and J lost 1 base, with 17 bases between them. CDR3 length equals 17 residues. Written as DNA, the CDR3 is TGTGCCAGTAGTATCCCCACAGTGGCGGGTCGCACAGATACGCAGTATTTT. This sequence encodes CASSIPTVAGRTDTQYF.

This clone counts as medium-sized (0.01 to 0.1%). This chain links TRBV11-3 with TRBJ2-7, with D tentatively TRBD1 or TRBD2 (5 bases each). Between the trimmed V and J ends, which lost 5 bases and 7 bases, there was a span of 21 bases. Germline CDR1 is SGHNT and CDR2 is YENEEA. The length of the CDR3 is 15 residues. In nucleotides, the CDR3 is TGTGCCAGCAGCCCCCGGGACGGCTCAAACGGGGAGCAGTACTTC. Amino acids: CASSPRDGSNGEQYF.

V is TRBV19 and J is TRBJ1-1, with D unresolved. V was trimmed by 0 bases and J by 7 bases, leaving 12 bases between them. Germline V gene sequence: CDR1 LNHDA, CDR2 SQIVND (reference sequence). CDR3 length: 14 residues. The CDR3 spells CASSIDPVRREAFF. CDR3 nucleotides: TGTGCCAGTAGTATAGATCCAGTCCGTCGTGAAGCTTTCTTT.

V is TRBV19 and J is TRBJ2-7, with 9 nucleotides matching TRBD2. Looked up from germline, CDR1 is LNHDA and CDR2 is SQIVND (reference sequence). There are 14 residues in the CDR3. With V trimmed by 4 bases and J by 7 bases, 8 bases remained unmatched. This chain's CDR3 is CASSRGGSGREQYF. CDR3 DNA: TGTGCCAGTAGTAGGGGCGGGAGCGGGAGGGAGCAGTACTTC.

This clone was seen a few times. The chain uses TRBV18 and TRBJ1-4; D may be TRBD1 (6 bases). Trimming stripped 3 bases from V and 7 bases from J, with 12 bases between. Looked up from germline, CDR1 is KGHSH and CDR2 is LQKENI. This CDR3 comprises 14 residues. CDR3 nucleotides: TGTGCCAGCTCACCGTCAGGGGAACTTGAAAAACTGTTTTTT. Translation: CASSPSGELEKLFF.

This clone was seen only a few times. The gene calls are TRBV9 and TRBJ2-1, with 13 bases lining up with TRBD2. Germline values: CDR1 SGDLS, CDR2 YYNGEE. The CDR3 spans 16 residues. The V gene end was trimmed by 0 bases and the J gene end by 8 bases; junction bases not matched to a gene: 5. The CDR3 nucleotides are TGTGCCAGCAGCGTAGCCCCCGGGACTAGCGGGGATGAGCAGTTCTTC. Translated, it gives CASSVAPGTSGDEQFF. The full variable domain, its missing parts supplied by reference TRBV9 and TRBJ2-1, is DSGVTQTPKHLITATGQRVTLRCSPRSGDLSVYWYQQSLDQGLQFLIQYYNGEERAKGNILERFSAQQFPDLHSELNLSSLELGDSALYFCASSVAPGTSGDEQFFGPGTRLTVL.

The chain has TRBV19 and TRBJ1-1; perhaps TRBD1 as D (6 bases). This CDR3 has 14 amino acids. Germline CDR1 reads LNHDA; CDR2 reads SQIVND (reference sequence). With 7 bases removed from V and 0 bases from J, the gap between germline ends came to 12 bases. The CDR3 loop reads CASTPTGLNTEAFF. CDR3 coding DNA: TGTGCCAGTACCCCCACAGGGTTGAACACTGAAGCTTTCTTT.

Relative to its sample, this clone is medium-sized. The chain recombines TRBV4-1 with TRBJ1-2, with a possible D match to TRBD1 (5 bases). The V and J ends lost 0 bases and 4 bases respectively, with 15 bases between them. The germline gives CDR1 MGHRA, CDR2 YSYEKL. The CDR3 has 16 amino acids. In nucleotides, the CDR3 is TGCGCCAGCAGCCAAGAGGGATCAGGGAGAGGCTATGGCTACACCTTC. Translation gives CASSQEGSGRGYGYTF.

V usage is TRBV9 and J usage is TRBJ2-3; 8 bases line up with TRBD2. Germline assignment: CDR1 SGDLS and CDR2 YYNGEE. Trimming took 2 bases from V and 4 from J; bases not matched to a gene: 12. This CDR3 contains 17 residues. CDR3 residues: CASSVRWGSGNSDTQYF. CDR3 sequence (DNA): TGTGCCAGCAGCGTCAGGTGGGGTAGCGGGAACTCAGATACGCAGTATTTT.